What follows are 12 T cell receptor beta chains derived from one specimen sequenced in a study of T cell repertoires in cytomegalovirus infection. For these TCRs, the target antigens are not known. TCRdb called the reads again in MiXCR, with one record for every CDR3 protein. This sample carries around 570,000 distinct CDR3 sequences, just under 40% of them seen once, and the ten largest clones take around 48%. Source: cultured PBMCs, taken from culture after CMV antigen stimulation. These receptor sequences come from a human donor in good health (CMV status not recorded). Some clones in this sample may be carry-over from other donors' samples.

The V call is TRBV24-1, the J call TRBJ2-7; 10 bases are a match to TRBD2. Germline CDR1 KGHDR, CDR2 SFDVKD. The CDR3 is 13 residues long. With 11 bases clipped from V and 3 bases from J, the junction kept 6 bases outside the gene matches. The CDR3, as DNA: TGTGCCATCTTGGGGACTAGCGACTACGAGCAGTACTTC. It specifies CAILGTSDYEQYF.

This chain connects TRBV4-1 to TRBJ1-5; D is unclear. CDR1 is MGHRA and CDR2 is YSYEKL in the germline V gene. Deletions cut 4 bases from V and 7 bases from J, with 11 bases between. The CDR3 length is 13 residues. CDR3 protein: CASSPLGRQPQHF. The CDR3, as DNA: TGCGCCAGCAGCCCTTTGGGGAGGCAGCCCCAGCATTTT.

The rearrangement uses TRBV4-1 and TRBJ1-2; D unresolved. CDR1 MGHRA and CDR2 YSYEKL come from the germline V gene. Deletions cut 1 base from V and 3 bases from J, with 9 bases between. This CDR3 comprises 14 residues. Written as DNA, the CDR3 is TGCGCCAGCAGCCAAGCCCCGGGAGACTATGGCTACACCTTC. Protein: CASSQAPGDYGYTF.

V and J are TRBV18 and TRBJ2-1; 10 positions match TRBD2. The CDR3 covers 17 residues. Germline lookup yields CDR1 KGHSH and CDR2 LQKENI. Trimming removed 1 base from V and 0 bases from J; junction bases left unmatched: 3. The CDR3 sequence: CASSPRAGGASYNEQFF. In DNA, the CDR3 is TGTGCCAGCTCACCACGAGCGGGGGGGGCCTCCTACAATGAGCAGTTCTTC.

This clonotype was found a few times. The V and J genes are TRBV7-6 and TRBJ2-7, with 9 bases identical to TRBD1. The junction had 7 bases not matched to a gene; V was cut back by 4 bases and J by 0 bases. CDR3 length equals 16 residues. Germline V gene lookup returns CDR1 SGHVS and CDR2 FNYEAQ. The CDR3 bases are TGTGCCAGCAGCTCACCCGAGGGACAGGGCTCCTACGAGCAGTACTTC. Translated: CASSSPEGQGSYEQYF. Looking up the rest from reference TRBV7-6 and TRBJ2-7 gives the full variable domain: GAGVSQSPRYKVTKRGQDVALRCDPISGHVSLYWYRQALGQGPEFLTYFNYEAQQDKSGLPNDRFSAERPEGSISTLTIQRTEQRDSAMYRCASSSPEGQGSYEQYFGPGTRLTVT.

The rearrangement uses TRBV20-1 and TRBJ2-7; 8 bases match TRBD2. V dropped 0 bases and J dropped 1; count of bases not matched to a gene: 5. This CDR3 spans 15 amino acids. CDR1 is DFQATT, CDR2 SNEGSKA, per germline (reference sequence). The CDR3: CSARDSRLASYEQYF. The CDR3, as DNA: TGCAGTGCTAGAGATTCGCGACTAGCGTCCTACGAGCAGTACTTC.

This clonotype has only a few counts. The genes are TRBV4-1 and TRBJ1-5; D unclear. The CDR3 runs to 13 residues. Trimming cost V 2 bases and J 3 bases, with 5 bases left between them. Looked up from germline, CDR1 is MGHRA and CDR2 is YSYEKL. As DNA, the CDR3 is TGCGCCAGCAGCCAATCGGTCAATCAGCCCCAGCATTTT. Protein product: CASSQSVNQPQHF.

This clonotype was detected ten times or more. The chain joins TRBV7-2 to TRBJ2-3; D gene unclear. This CDR3 comprises 12 residues. V gave up 2 bases and J gave up 4 bases, with 4 bases separating them. Germline CDR1 SGHTA, CDR2 FQGNSA. The chain's CDR3 is CASSLIADTQYF. The CDR3 DNA reads as TGTGCCAGCAGCTTAATTGCAGATACGCAGTATTTT.

This rearrangement joins TRBV7-8 to TRBJ2-2; a possible D gene is TRBD2 (6 bases). The CDR3 extends over 14 amino acids. Germline CDR1 is SGHVS and CDR2 is FQNEAQ. The V gene lost 8 bases and the J gene lost 7 bases, with 17 bases spanning the gap. The CDR3, as DNA: TGTGCCAGCTCCGAGACTAGGGCCGGCGGGGAGCTGTTTTTT. This encodes CASSETRAGGELFF.

This sequence joins TRBV11-2 and TRBJ2-1, with 8 bases that match TRBD1. Per the germline V gene, CDR1 is SGHAT and CDR2 is FQNNGV. V was clipped by 5 bases and J by 2 bases; unmatched bases: 5. The CDR3 contains 15 residues. Written as DNA, the CDR3 is TGTGCCAGCAGCCCGGGACAGGCAACCTACAATGAGCAGTTCTTC. Translating gives CASSPGQATYNEQFF. The full variable domain, in which reference TRBV11-2 and TRBJ2-1 provide the parts outside the CDR3, is EAGVAQSPRYKIIEKRQSVAFWCNPISGHATLYWYQQILGQGPKLLIQFQNNGVVDDSQLPKDRFSAERLKGVDSTLKIQPAKLEDSAVYLCASSPGQATYNEQFFGPGTRLTVL.

This clonotype is a singleton in its sample. This chain joins TRBV10-2 and TRBJ1-2; no firm D call. The CDR3 is 13 residues long. In germline, CDR1 is WSHSY, CDR2 SAAADI. Trimming shortened V by 3 bases and J by 2 bases, and 7 bases separated the two germline ends. DNA of the CDR3: TGCGCCAGCAGTGAAGTCAGAAACTATGGCTACACCTTC. Amino acids: CASSEVRNYGYTF.

In this sample, this clonotype turned up a few times. This chain joins TRBV2 and TRBJ1-1; TRBD1 might be the D (6 bases). The CDR3 totals 13 residues. The germline V gene has CDR1 SNHLY and CDR2 FYNNEI. The ends were cut back, 9 bases at V and 1 base at J, with 12 bases in the middle. For the CDR3, the DNA is TGTGCCAGTACAGGGCAGTCGAACACTGAAGCTTTCTTT. Its translation: CASTGQSNTEAFF.